The rows below give T cell receptor beta chains drawn from one sample of a study of post-analysis software for immune sequencing data. A single record per CDR3 protein comes from TCRdb applying MiXCR to the PCR reads. This table holds 740,000 or so distinct CDR3 sequences, approximately 53% found once. The sample consisted of blood. The receptors derive from a girl under 18 with multiple sclerosis. The CDR3 runs from the conserved cysteine through the conserved F or W. A D gene is named only where the DNA matches it firmly. Size is omitted from some rows. Given values are once, few, many or a class for expanded clones.

V gene	J gene	D gene	CDR3 length	clone size	CDR3 protein	CDR3 DNA
TRBV7-2	TRBJ2-4	TRBD2	15	few	CASSFSPVAGYIQYF	TGTGCCAGCAGCTTTTCACCAGTAGCGGGATACATTCAGTACTTC
TRBV29-1	TRBJ2-6	-	16	-	CSVSPGRSSGANVLTF	TGCAGCGTTTCTCCGGGACGAAGCTCTGGGGCCAACGTCCTGACTTTC
TRBV5-8	TRBJ2-3	TRBD1	18	-	CASSLHLQGGRSWDTQYF	TGTGCCAGCAGCTTGCACCTACAGGGGGGTAGGTCCTGGGATACGCAGTATTTT
TRBV12-3/TRBV12-4	TRBJ1-1	TRBD1	15	few	CASSTGQGGNTEAFF	TGTGCCAGCAGTACCGGACAGGGTGGAAACACTGAAGCTTTCTTT
TRBV5-1	TRBJ1-2	-	14	-	CASSLQGIRYGYTF	TGCGCCAGCAGCTTGCAGGGGATTAGATATGGCTACACCTTC
TRBV12-3/TRBV12-4	TRBJ2-3	TRBD2	19	-	CASSRMTSGRDGSTDTQYF	TGTGCCAGCAGTCGTATGACTAGCGGGAGGGACGGGAGCACAGATACGCAGTATTTT
TRBV7-3	TRBJ2-3	-	15	-	CASSSNGLSTDTQYF	TGTGCCAGCAGCTCAAACGGCTTGAGCACAGATACGCAGTATTTT
TRBV20-1	TRBJ1-2	TRBD1	15	once	CSARDWARGDSGYTF	TGCAGTGCTAGAGATTGGGCCAGGGGGGATAGTGGCTACACCTTC
TRBV24-1	TRBJ2-1	-	16	-	CATSARGGSGASEQFF	TGTGCCACCAGTGCTCGAGGGGGGTCGGGAGCAAGTGAGCAGTTCTTC
TRBV6-5	TRBJ1-4	-	14	once	CASSTGGANEKLFF	TGTGCCAGCAGCACCGGAGGAGCTAATGAAAAACTGTTTTTT
TRBV5-1	TRBJ2-3	TRBD2	15	-	CASSLSAGHTDTQYF	TGCGCTAGCAGCCTTTCAGCGGGGCACACAGATACGCAGTATTTT
TRBV12-3/TRBV12-4	TRBJ2-7	-	15	-	CASSLLTGNVHEQYF	TGTGCCAGCAGTTTATTGACAGGAAATGTCCACGAGCAGTACTTC
TRBV3-1	TRBJ2-7	TRBD2	18	-	CASSPGLAGVRGSYEQYF	TGTGCCAGCAGCCCGGGACTAGCGGGAGTTAGAGGCTCCTACGAGCAGTACTTC
TRBV10-2	TRBJ2-7	-	12	few	CASRDSLNEQYF	TGCGCCAGCAGGGACAGTCTTAACGAGCAGTACTTC
TRBV20-1	TRBJ2-1	-	15	-	CSARDVGGGTYEQFF	TGCAGTGCTAGAGATGTCGGCGGCGGGACATATGAGCAGTTCTTC
TRBV12-3/TRBV12-4	TRBJ2-1	TRBD2	16	-	CASSLDPGLAGDEQFF	TGTGCCAGCAGTTTAGACCCGGGACTAGCGGGAGATGAGCAGTTCTTC
TRBV29-1	TRBJ2-7	-	12	-	CSVEVGLDEQYF	TGCAGCGTTGAGGTAGGGCTGGACGAGCAGTACTTC
TRBV29-1	TRBJ2-1	-	14	-	CSANQDSSYNEQFF	TGCAGCGCTAACCAGGACTCCTCCTACAATGAGCAGTTCTTC
TRBV29-1	TRBJ2-3	TRBD1	15	-	CSSEDREACKDTQYF	TGCAGTAGTGAGGACAGGGAAGCTTGTAAGGATACGCAGTATTTT
TRBV6-5	TRBJ1-1	-	13	-	CASSVQGNTEAFF	TGTGCCAGCAGCGTACAGGGGAACACTGAAGCTTTCTTT
TRBV29-1	TRBJ2-7	TRBD1	14	few	CSVALRGLVDEQYF	TGCAGCGTCGCACTTAGGGGGCTAGTGGACGAGCAGTACTTC
TRBV29-1	TRBJ2-5	TRBD2	13	-	CSASGLYQETQYF	TGCAGCGCTAGCGGACTGTACCAAGAGACCCAGTACTTC
TRBV7-9	TRBJ1-2	TRBD1	15	-	CASDSADRGVYGYTF	TGTGCCAGCGATTCGGCCGACAGGGGGGTCTATGGCTACACCTTC
TRBV15	TRBJ1-5	-	16	-	CATSRDGDWINQPQHF	TGTGCCACCAGCAGAGACGGGGACTGGATTAATCAGCCCCAGCATTTT
TRBV12-3/TRBV12-4	TRBJ2-7	-	16	-	CASSLQQTGTSHEQYF	TGTGCCAGCAGTTTACAACAAACCGGGACATCCCACGAGCAGTACTTC